This T cell receptor beta chain was recorded in a study of blood T cell repertoires in COVID-19. Study-level information: From the United States, Italy and Spain came samples of acute and convalescent COVID-19.

Looked up from germline, CDR1 is SEHNR and CDR2 is FQNEAQ (reference sequence). The J segment lost 0 bases and the V segment lost 5 bases, leaving 10 bases of the junction unmatched. The CDR3 runs 17 residues. Using immunoSEQ multiplex PCR, the repertoire was profiled, and TCRdb retains in-frame clones only, with some absent. The table has approximately 250,000 clones, approximately 90% seen once. Sequenced input: PBMCs or T cells enriched from blood (not recorded which). V usage is TRBV7-9 and J usage is TRBJ2-3; 8 bases fit TRBD2. The sequence derives from a man aged 35 to 55 who had been exposed to COVID-19. The CDR3 region is CASSDPLSGTSTDTQYF. DNA of the CDR3: TGTGCCAGCAGCGACCCGCTTAGCGGGACTAGCACAGATACGCAGTATTTT.